This is a list of T cell receptor beta chains from one sample in a study of cytomegalovirus exposure and HLA in healthy donors. The method was immunoSEQ multiplex PCR; TCRdb's version includes in-frame clones alone and lacks a portion of them. The sample contains over 150,000 clones, roughly 73% of which appear only once. Sequenced input: PBMCs. The source is a male donor in good health and CMV-seronegative. Each CDR3 is given with its conserved first and last residue. Each record gives: V gene, D gene, clone size, J gene, CDR3 DNA, CDR3 protein. The D gene is left open where the match is weak. Expanded clones get a size class; other rows say once, few or many, or leave the size out.

v_call: TRBV7-3
d_call: .
clone_size: .
j_call: TRBJ1-6
cdr3_nt: TGTGCCAGCAGCTTAAATAGGCCGGGGAATAATTCACCCCTCCACTTT
cdr3_aa: CASSLNRPGNNSPLHF

v_call: TRBV18
d_call: TRBD2
clone_size: .
j_call: TRBJ2-7
cdr3_nt: TGTGCCAGCGCACGCGACGGGAGGGTTGATACCCACGAGCAGTACTTC
cdr3_aa: CASARDGRVDTHEQYF

v_call: TRBV12-2
d_call: .
clone_size: .
j_call: TRBJ1-5
cdr3_nt: TGTGCAAGTCGCTTAAAGCCCAGACCCGGCAGGGGGCATAGCAATCAGCCCCAGCATTTT
cdr3_aa: CASRLKPRPGRGHSNQPQHF

v_call: TRBV5-4
d_call: TRBD1
clone_size: .
j_call: TRBJ1-2
cdr3_nt: TGTGCCAGCACCGAAGGGGGCGCCGGAGGAAACTATGGCTACACCTTC
cdr3_aa: CASTEGGAGGNYGYTF

v_call: TRBV7-2
d_call: TRBD2
clone_size: .
j_call: TRBJ2-1
cdr3_nt: TGTGCCAGCAGCTTAGCGGGGACTAGCGGGACCTACAATGAGCAGTTCTTC
cdr3_aa: CASSLAGTSGTYNEQFF

v_call: TRBV30
d_call: TRBD1
clone_size: .
j_call: TRBJ2-5
cdr3_nt: TGTGCCTGGAGTCCCCAACGAGGGGGCGTCCGGAGGAGGCAAGAGACCCAGTACTTC
cdr3_aa: CAWSPQRGGVRRRQETQYF

v_call: TRBV16
d_call: .
clone_size: once
j_call: TRBJ1-2
cdr3_nt: TGTGCCAGCAGCCGGCTAACAAGAAGGGGTGATGGCTACACCTTC
cdr3_aa: CASSRLTRRGDGYTF

v_call: TRBV6-5
d_call: .
clone_size: .
j_call: TRBJ1-2
cdr3_nt: TGTGCCAGCAGTTATAGTGGGCATGGCTACACCTTC
cdr3_aa: CASSYSGHGYTF

v_call: TRBV18
d_call: TRBD1
clone_size: once
j_call: TRBJ2-6
cdr3_nt: TGTGCCAGCTCAGCACAAACAGGGACAGGGACGTCTGGGGCCAACGTCCTGACTTTC
cdr3_aa: CASSAQTGTGTSGANVLTF

v_call: TRBV6-5
d_call: .
clone_size: few
j_call: TRBJ2-3
cdr3_nt: TGTGCCAGCAGTTCCCCCGCGGGGCGGACAGATACGCAGTATTTT
cdr3_aa: CASSSPAGRTDTQYF

v_call: TRBV2
d_call: .
clone_size: .
j_call: TRBJ2-7
cdr3_nt: TGTGCCAGCAAAGTAGGTCCTCGGGGTCCCTACGAGCAGTACTTC
cdr3_aa: CASKVGPRGPYEQYF

v_call: TRBV6-4
d_call: TRBD1
clone_size: .
j_call: TRBJ2-6
cdr3_nt: TGTGCCAGCAGTGCCACCGACAGGGGGTACTCTGGGGCCAACGTCCTGACTTTC
cdr3_aa: CASSATDRGYSGANVLTF

v_call: TRBV18
d_call: TRBD1
clone_size: .
j_call: TRBJ1-2
cdr3_nt: TGTGCCAGCTCACCACCGGGACAGGCCTATGGCTACACCTTC
cdr3_aa: CASSPPGQAYGYTF

v_call: TRBV11-2
d_call: TRBD1
clone_size: .
j_call: TRBJ1-5
cdr3_nt: TGTGCCAGCAGCCCGGGACAGCATTTCAATCAGCCCCAGCATTTT
cdr3_aa: CASSPGQHFNQPQHF

v_call: TRBV18
d_call: TRBD2
clone_size: .
j_call: TRBJ2-7
cdr3_nt: TGTGCCAGCTCACCCCCTTTCGGGCTAGCGGGAGACCCGGCCTACGAGCAGTACTTC
cdr3_aa: CASSPPFGLAGDPAYEQYF

v_call: TRBV5-1
d_call: .
clone_size: .
j_call: TRBJ2-3
cdr3_nt: TGCGCCAGCAGCTTCGGGACGGGGGGCGCTATCACAGATACGCAGTATTTT
cdr3_aa: CASSFGTGGAITDTQYF

v_call: TRBV2
d_call: .
clone_size: .
j_call: TRBJ1-5
cdr3_nt: TGTGCCAGCAGTGAGGCCAGAAGTTTGAAGAATCAGCCCCAGCATTTT
cdr3_aa: CASSEARSLKNQPQHF

v_call: TRBV6-1
d_call: .
clone_size: .
j_call: TRBJ1-2
cdr3_nt: TGTGCCAGCAGTGCCGGGAGTCAAATTAGATTTGGCTACACCTTC
cdr3_aa: CASSAGSQIRFGYTF

v_call: TRBV28
d_call: .
clone_size: few
j_call: TRBJ1-1
cdr3_nt: TGTGCCAGCACCATTGGCCGGGAGGCTGAAGCTTTCTTT
cdr3_aa: CASTIGREAEAFF

v_call: TRBV2
d_call: TRBD2
clone_size: .
j_call: TRBJ2-5
cdr3_nt: TGTGCCAGCAGTGAAGCGCGCGGCGGGAGGGCCCAAGAGACCCAGTACTTC
cdr3_aa: CASSEARGGRAQETQYF

v_call: TRBV4-1
d_call: .
clone_size: .
j_call: TRBJ1-1
cdr3_nt: TGCGCCAGCAGCCAAGATCAGGGTGAAGCTTTCTTT
cdr3_aa: CASSQDQGEAFF

v_call: TRBV4-1
d_call: .
clone_size: .
j_call: TRBJ2-3
cdr3_nt: TGCGCCAGCAGCCAAGATTTAAGCACAGATACGCAGTATTTT
cdr3_aa: CASSQDLSTDTQYF

v_call: TRBV4-3
d_call: .
clone_size: .
j_call: TRBJ2-3
cdr3_nt: TGCGCCAGCAGCCGGGGGACTTCCCGCACAGATACGCAGTATTTT
cdr3_aa: CASSRGTSRTDTQYF

v_call: TRBV4-2
d_call: TRBD2
clone_size: .
j_call: TRBJ2-2
cdr3_nt: TGTGCCAGCAGCCGGGGGGGGACTACCGGGGAGCTGTTTTTT
cdr3_aa: CASSRGGTTGELFF

v_call: TRBV14
d_call: .
clone_size: .
j_call: TRBJ2-3
cdr3_nt: TGTGCCAGCAGCCAAGATGACAGGGATACGCAGTATTTT
cdr3_aa: CASSQDDRDTQYF

v_call: TRBV5-8
d_call: TRBD2
clone_size: .
j_call: TRBJ2-3
cdr3_nt: TGTGCCAGCAGCCACCGGCGGGGGGTAAGCACAGATACGCAGTATTTT
cdr3_aa: CASSHRRGVSTDTQYF

v_call: TRBV5-1
d_call: .
clone_size: once
j_call: TRBJ2-1
cdr3_nt: TGCGCCAGCAGCCAAGACAGTTTTGAGCAGTTCTTC
cdr3_aa: CASSQDSFEQFF

v_call: TRBV5-1
d_call: TRBD1
clone_size: .
j_call: TRBJ1-1
cdr3_nt: TGCGCCAGCAGCTTGTCAGGGGGCTTGGCTGAAGCTTTCTTT
cdr3_aa: CASSLSGGLAEAFF

v_call: TRBV6-6
d_call: .
clone_size: .
j_call: TRBJ2-6
cdr3_nt: TGTGCCAGCAGTAACCCAGGCTATCCTGGGGCCAACGTCCTGACTTTC
cdr3_aa: CASSNPGYPGANVLTF

v_call: TRBV4-2
d_call: TRBD2
clone_size: .
j_call: TRBJ2-7
cdr3_nt: TGTGCCAGCAGCCAAGATGACGGGAGGGTTGGTGAGCAGTACTTC
cdr3_aa: CASSQDDGRVGEQYF

v_call: TRBV7-2
d_call: TRBD1
clone_size: .
j_call: TRBJ2-2
cdr3_nt: TGTGCCAGCAGCCAAAGACAGGGTGGTTCCGGGGAGCTGTTTTTT
cdr3_aa: CASSQRQGGSGELFF

v_call: TRBV5-6
d_call: .
clone_size: .
j_call: TRBJ2-1
cdr3_nt: TGTGCCAGCAGCTTGGTTCGGGACAACAATGAGCAGTTCTTC
cdr3_aa: CASSLVRDNNEQFF

v_call: TRBV5-4
d_call: TRBD1
clone_size: .
j_call: TRBJ2-4
cdr3_nt: TGTGCCAGCAGCCTGACAGGGGGCGCGAACATTCAGTACTTC
cdr3_aa: CASSLTGGANIQYF

v_call: TRBV19
d_call: .
clone_size: .
j_call: TRBJ1-5
cdr3_nt: TGTGCCAGTAGTATAGTATTTCGGAGGCAGAACAATCAGCCCCAGCATTTT
cdr3_aa: CASSIVFRRQNNQPQHF

v_call: TRBV7-3
d_call: TRBD2
clone_size: .
j_call: TRBJ2-3
cdr3_nt: TGTGCCAGCAGCTTAACTGGTAGCGGGGGGGACCGTAAGCAGTATTTT
cdr3_aa: CASSLTGSGGDRKQYF

v_call: TRBV15
d_call: TRBD1
clone_size: .
j_call: TRBJ1-1
cdr3_nt: TGTGCCACCAGCAGATTCGAACAGGGGGCGAGTCTGGACACTGAAGCTTTCTTT
cdr3_aa: CATSRFEQGASLDTEAFF

v_call: TRBV29-1
d_call: TRBD1
clone_size: .
j_call: TRBJ1-1
cdr3_nt: TGCAGCGCCGGGACAGTGAACACTGAAGCTTTCTTT
cdr3_aa: CSAGTVNTEAFF

v_call: TRBV13
d_call: .
clone_size: .
j_call: TRBJ2-5
cdr3_nt: TGTGCCAGCAGCTTAGGTTGGGCTGAGACCCAGTACTTC
cdr3_aa: CASSLGWAETQYF

v_call: TRBV2
d_call: .
clone_size: .
j_call: TRBJ1-6
cdr3_nt: TGTGCCAGCAGGGGAGGTTCACCCCTCCACTTT
cdr3_aa: CASRGGSPLHF